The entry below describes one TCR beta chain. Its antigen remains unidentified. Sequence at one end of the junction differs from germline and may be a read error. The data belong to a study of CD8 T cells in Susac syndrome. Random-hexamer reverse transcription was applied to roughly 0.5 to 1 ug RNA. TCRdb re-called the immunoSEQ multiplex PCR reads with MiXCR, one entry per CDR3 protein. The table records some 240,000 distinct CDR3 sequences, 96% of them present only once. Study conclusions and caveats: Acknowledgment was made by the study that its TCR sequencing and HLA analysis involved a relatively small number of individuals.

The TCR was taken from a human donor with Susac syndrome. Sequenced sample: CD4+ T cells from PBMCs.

The CDR3 region is CSVEDWTGGGPLF. CDR3 nucleotides: TGCAGCGTGGAAGACTGGACAGGGGGAGGCCCCCTCTTC. This chain uses TRBV29-1 with TRBJ1-2; 10 bases match TRBD1. CDR1 and CDR2 (germline): SQVTM, ANQGSEA. The CDR3 is 13 amino acids.